The 5 T cell receptor beta chains below were found in one sample sequenced in a study of response to subunit inactivated influenza vaccine. Via MiXCR, TCRdb re-called the RT-PCR reads, giving one row per CDR3 protein. Here the sample spans 500,000 to 550,000 distinct CDR3 sequences, 7.6% being singletons. Sequenced here: PBMCs from blood, sampled less than 30 months after vaccination. These receptors originate from a man between 50 and 70 years old who received an inactivated influenza vaccine.

This clonotype has more than one count but fewer than ten. The chain links TRBV4-2 to TRBJ2-3; D remains ambiguous. V was shortened by 2 bases and J by 0 bases, with 9 bases between the two germline ends. Per the germline V gene, CDR1 is LGHNA and CDR2 is YNFKEQ. The CDR3 covers 15 residues. The CDR3 loop reads CASSQFQGSTDTQYF. CDR3 in DNA: TGTGCCAGCAGCCAATTCCAAGGAAGCACAGATACGCAGTATTTT.

This clonotype has a count of ten or more. The chain links TRBV5-1 to TRBJ2-1; the match to TRBD1 covers 11 bases. The CDR3 contains 15 residues. CDR1 SGHRS and CDR2 YFSETQ come from the germline V gene. Trimming took 4 bases from V and 6 from J; bases not matched to a gene: 6. The CDR3 is CASSPGTGGSNEQFF. The CDR3 DNA reads TGCGCCAGCAGCCCCGGGACAGGGGGTTCCAATGAGCAGTTCTTC.

The chain employs TRBV7-3 and TRBJ2-1; 8 positions agree with TRBD1. This CDR3 contains 14 residues. Germline V gene lookup returns CDR1 SGHTA and CDR2 FQGTGA. With V trimmed by 2 bases and J by 9 bases, 6 bases remained unmatched. The CDR3 bases are TGTGCCAGCAGCTTAGAGTCGACAGGGGCTGAGCAGTTCTTC. Encoded protein: CASSLESTGAEQFF.

This clonotype was detected ten times or more. V usage is TRBV10-3 and J usage is TRBJ1-5; D may be TRBD1 (5 bases). The length of the CDR3 is 13 residues. The germline CDR1 and CDR2 sequences are ENHRY and SYGVKD. The germline V and J ends were trimmed by 3 bases and 6 bases, with 9 bases remaining between them. The CDR3, as DNA: TGTGCCATCAGTGACAATCAGGGTCAGCCCCAGCATTTT. Protein: CAISDNQGQPQHF.

About this clonotype: Compared with germline, one end of the junction differs, possibly owing to a read error. The rearrangement uses TRBV9 and TRBJ1-3; D unresolved. This CDR3 region has 15 residues. The germline gives CDR1 SGDLS, CDR2 YYNGEE. The CDR3 sequence: CASSDKTSSGNTIHF. As DNA, the CDR3 is TGTGCCAGCAGTGACAAAACTTCCTCTGGAAACACCATACATTTT.